This T cell receptor (beta chain) was sequenced during a study of cytomegalovirus exposure and HLA in healthy donors. Points from the study as a whole: Clonal expansion was found to be greater in HLA-associated TCR beta chains than in equally common others in a later analysis. For TCR beta chains, V- and J-gene trimming was later linked to a missense DCLRE1C variant.

The V and J ends lost 4 bases and 0 bases respectively, with 10 bases between them. Germline V gene sequence: CDR1 SQVTM, CDR2 ANQGSEA. This CDR3 contains 14 residues. On this clone: Its antigen is not known.

The PCR contained 60 Vbeta and 13 Jbeta primers. Generated by immunoSEQ multiplex PCR, the TCRdb table keeps only in-frame clones and is missing some. This sample's table reports tens of thousands of clones. The specimen was PBMCs. The receptor comes from a male donor in good health and CMV-seropositive. The chain combines TRBV29-1 with TRBJ1-3; D not certain. As DNA, the CDR3 is TGCAGCGTTGCCACTGCTAGCTCTGGAAACACCATATATTTT. It encodes CSVATASSGNTIYF.